These 7 T cell receptor beta chains were sequenced from one sample in a study of human T cells and chemical hapten exposure. TCRdb re-called the RACE reads through MiXCR, storing one row per CDR3 protein. Of fewer than 100,000 distinct CDR3 sequences in the sample, roughly 7.9% are singletons; the top ten hold about 1.7%. Time point noted: healthy volunteer bleed at 6 weeks. Sequencing started from total RNA isolated from unfractionated whole blood. What was sequenced was whole blood. The receptors shown here come from a female donor in good health. Some clones in this sample may be carry-over from other donors' samples.

This clonotype was seen more than once but under ten times. This chain uses TRBV10-3 with TRBJ2-3; D is uncertain. The CDR3 contains 15 residues. CDR1 ENHRY and CDR2 SYGVKD come from the germline V gene. V shed 3 bases and J shed 6 bases, with 16 bases lying between them. CDR3 loop: CAISDGSIEADTQYF. The CDR3 DNA reads as TGTGCCATCAGTGATGGGTCCATCGAGGCGGATACGCAGTATTTT.

The chain uses TRBV7-3 and TRBJ1-6; weak D call: TRBD1 (6 bases). The CDR3 totals 15 residues. The germline V gene has CDR1 SGHTA and CDR2 FQGTGA. Trimming took 4 bases from V and 10 from J, leaving 17 bases between them. The CDR3 here is CASSSDSLPSSPLHF. CDR3 in DNA: TGTGCCAGCAGCTCGGACAGTCTACCTTCCTCACCCCTCCACTTT.

The J gene is TRBJ2-5, the V gene TRBV7-6; 12 positions match TRBD2. Germline lookup yields CDR1 SGHVS and CDR2 FNYEAQ. V lost 4 bases to trimming and J lost 5 bases; unmatched junction nucleotides: 8. The CDR3 has 16 amino acids. This CDR3 is CASSSPSGGAEETQYF. CDR3 DNA: TGTGCCAGCAGCTCGCCTAGCGGGGGGGCCGAGGAGACCCAGTACTTC.

This clonotype was detected a few times. This chain connects TRBV27 to TRBJ1-6; 10 nucleotides line up with TRBD1. This CDR3 contains 14 residues. V lost 8 bases to trimming and J lost 8 bases; unmatched junction nucleotides: 6. Per germline, CDR1 MNHEY and CDR2 SMNVEV (reference sequence). CDR3 coding DNA: TGTGCCAGCTGCCGGGACAGGGGTGATTCACCCCTCCACTTT. Its protein is CASCRDRGDSPLHF.

This clonotype was picked up a small number of times. The rearrangement links TRBV7-8 to TRBJ2-4; no definite D call. The length of the CDR3 is 14 residues. CDR1 and CDR2 from the germline V gene are SGHVS and FQNEAQ. The V end was cut by 5 bases, the J end by 0 bases, with 8 bases between. CDR3 coding DNA: TGTGCCAGCAGCATCAGTGTAGCCAAAAACATTCAGTACTTC. Translating it yields CASSISVAKNIQYF.

The chain uses TRBV2 and TRBJ1-2; 9 bases agree with TRBD1. V shed 8 bases and J 2 bases; nucleotides not matched to a gene: 9. Germline V CDR1 and CDR2: SNHLY, FYNNEI. The CDR3 runs 15 residues. The CDR3 DNA is TGTGCCAGCCTCCGGGACAGGGCGATAAACTATGGCTACACCTTC. It translates to CASLRDRAINYGYTF.

This clonotype was found many times. The chain combines TRBV6-5 with TRBJ1-5, with 11 bases matching TRBD1. This CDR3 contains 15 residues. The trim removed 6 bases at V and 6 bases at J, leaving 7 bases unmatched. In germline, CDR1 is MNHEY, CDR2 SVGAGI. The CDR3 bases are TGTGCCAGCAGGGTCGGGACAGGGGGGACTCAGCCCCAGCATTTT. Its protein product is CASRVGTGGTQPQHF.